This TCR beta chain was recovered during a study of blood T cell repertoires in COVID-19. Here immunoSEQ multiplex PCR was the method, and the copy in TCRdb shows in-frame clones only, minus some. The table records around 320,000 clones, over 90% of them present only once. Germline lookup yields CDR1 SGHDN and CDR2 FVKESK. This CDR3 is 16 amino acids long. V lost 0 bases, J lost 0 bases, and 4 bases stayed unmatched. The chain links TRBV14 to TRBJ1-2; 7 bases match TRBD1. This sequence was found in a woman aged 25 to 39 who had been exposed to COVID-19. The sequenced sample was PBMCs or T cells enriched from blood (not recorded which). Here the CDR3 reads CASSQDKGQANYGYTF. The CDR3 DNA sequence: TGTGCCAGCAGCCAAGATAAAGGACAGGCTAACTATGGCTACACCTTC.